What follows are 7 T cell receptor beta chains derived from one specimen sequenced in a study of blood T cell repertoires in COVID-19. Using immunoSEQ multiplex PCR, the repertoire was profiled, and TCRdb retains in-frame clones only, with some absent. The sample holds around 200,000 clones; under 90% are singletons and the top ten take approximately 7.1%. What was sequenced was peripheral blood. These receptor sequences come from a human donor in a cohort sampled during active COVID-19.

This chain links TRBV27 with TRBJ2-7; 7 bases agree with TRBD1. This CDR3 has 15 residues. V lost 6 bases to trimming and J lost 3 bases; unmatched junction nucleotides: 11. Germline lookup yields CDR1 MNHEY and CDR2 SMNVEV (reference sequence). Written as DNA, the CDR3 is TGTGCCAGCAGCTCCAAGGTGACAGGGATCTACGAGCAGTACTTC. Its protein product is CASSSKVTGIYEQYF.

This chain uses TRBV5-1 with TRBJ2-4, with D perhaps matching TRBD2 (5 bases). Trimming cost V 1 base and J 9 bases, with 14 bases left between them. This CDR3 comprises 14 residues. Per the germline V gene, CDR1 is SGHRS and CDR2 is YFSETQ. The CDR3 region is CASSLSAQRGIQYF. The CDR3 DNA reads as TGCGCCAGCAGCTTGTCAGCCCAACGGGGCATTCAGTACTTC.

This clone was seen only a few times. V and J are TRBV30 and TRBJ2-1; possible D gene TRBD1, 5 bases. V lost 6 bases and J 8 bases, leaving 17 bases between the germline ends. There are 13 residues in the CDR3. From germline, CDR1 is GTSNPN and CDR2 SVGIG (reference sequence). CDR3 amino acids: CACSRKGPDEQFF. CDR3 in DNA: TGTGCCTGCTCTCGAAAGGGGCCCGATGAGCAGTTCTTC.

V usage is TRBV12-3 or TRBV12-4 and J usage is TRBJ2-1; 14 bases align to TRBD2. This CDR3 comprises 12 residues. The V and J ends lost 8 bases and 10 bases, in that order; junction bases with no gene match: 1. The CDR3 here is CASWTSGGEQFF. In DNA form, the CDR3 reads TGTGCCAGCTGGACTAGCGGGGGGGAGCAGTTCTTC.

This chain links TRBV5-1 with TRBJ1-1; TRBD1 might be the D (5 bases). The CDR3 covers 14 residues. The germline V gene encodes CDR1 SGHRS and CDR2 YFSETQ. Trimming left V 0 bases short and J 1 base short, with 7 bases between. The CDR3 coding sequence is TGCGCCAGCAGCTTGGAAGGACAGAACACTGAAGCTTTCTTT. Translated, it gives CASSLEGQNTEAFF.

The rearrangement joins TRBV3-1 (or the pseudogene TRBV3-2) to TRBJ2-7; 7 bases are shared with TRBD1. CDR1 LGHDT and CDR2 YNNKEL come from the germline V gene (reference sequence). CDR3 length equals 18 residues. V shed 3 bases, J shed 3 bases, and the junction held 17 bases outside the gene matches. CDR3 in DNA: TGTGCCAGCAGCCACTCGTCCGGGACAGCTGAGGAAATCTACGAGCAGTACTTC. This sequence encodes CASSHSSGTAEEIYEQYF.

The gene calls are TRBV12-3 or TRBV12-4 and TRBJ2-7; no clear D. Trimming stripped 3 bases from V and 3 bases from J, with 6 bases between. The CDR3 has 12 amino acids. CDR3 protein: CASSLAGYEQYF. For the CDR3, the DNA is TGTGCCAGCAGTTTGGCAGGCTACGAGCAGTACTTC.